The 27 T cell receptor beta chains in this list originate from one sample, sequenced in a study of control samples from healthy donors and cancer patients. Some clones are missing from TCRdb's copy, which holds only in-frame ones; the method was immunoSEQ multiplex PCR. The sample consists of 150,000 to 200,000 clones, nearly 96% of them appearing once. Sequenced input: blood. The receptors shown here come from a woman in her thirties in good health.

V and J are TRBV11-2 and TRBJ2-7; D might be TRBD2 (6 bases). V shed 5 bases and J shed 2 bases, with 16 bases lying between them. CDR3 length: 15 residues. Germline lookup yields CDR1 SGHAT and CDR2 FQNNGV. CDR3 DNA: TGTGCCAGCAGCGGAGGGCAGGGTTTGGCCTACGAGCAGTACTTC. Protein sequence: CASSGGQGLAYEQYF. The whole variable domain, remainder taken from reference TRBV11-2 and TRBJ2-7, is EAGVAQSPRYKIIEKRQSVAFWCNPISGHATLYWYQQILGQGPKLLIQFQNNGVVDDSQLPKDRFSAERLKGVDSTLKIQPAKLEDSAVYLCASSGGQGLAYEQYFGPGTRLTVT.

The chain recombines TRBV4-1 with TRBJ2-7; D gene ambiguous. Germline lookup yields CDR1 MGHRA and CDR2 YSYEKL. V lost 1 base to trimming and J lost 6 bases, with 4 bases between them. The CDR3 consists of 11 residues. CDR3 in amino acids: CASSQASEQYF. As DNA, the CDR3 is TGCGCCAGCAGCCAAGCGTCCGAGCAGTACTTC.

This sequence joins TRBV14 and TRBJ2-1; D may correspond to TRBD1 or TRBD2 (6 bases each). CDR3 size: 15 residues. The V gene lost 3 bases and the J gene lost 0 bases, with 9 bases spanning the gap. Per the germline V gene, CDR1 is SGHDN and CDR2 is FVKESK. CDR3 residues: CASSHSGASYNEQFF. The CDR3 region has the DNA TGTGCCAGCAGCCATTCGGGGGCCTCCTACAATGAGCAGTTCTTC.

V usage is TRBV13 and J usage is TRBJ2-5; a possible D gene is TRBD1 (5 bases). Germline loops: CDR1 PRHDT, CDR2 FYEKMQ (reference sequence). The CDR3 spans 14 residues. The V and J ends lost 0 bases and 5 bases respectively, with 10 bases between them. The CDR3 loop reads CASSLGWGFETQYF. The CDR3 region has the DNA TGTGCCAGCAGCTTAGGCTGGGGCTTCGAGACCCAGTACTTC.

The chain links TRBV13 to TRBJ1-2, with a tentative D call TRBD1 (6 bases). Trimming pared 4 bases from V and 3 bases from J, leaving 18 bases between. Germline V CDR1 and CDR2: PRHDT, FYEKMQ (reference sequence). The CDR3 runs 16 residues. The CDR3 here is CASSSERDRSDYGYTF. In DNA form, the CDR3 reads TGTGCCAGCAGCTCCGAACGAGACAGGAGTGACTATGGCTACACCTTC.

V gene TRBV19 combines with J gene TRBJ1-3; perhaps TRBD1 as D (5 bases). V lost 6 bases, J lost 4 bases, and 16 bases lay in between. CDR3 length: 15 residues. Germline V gene data show CDR1 as LNHDA and CDR2 as SQIVND (reference sequence). CDR3 DNA: TGTGCCAGTAGCCGGGACGCGGGTACAGGAAACACCATATATTTT. This codes for CASSRDAGTGNTIYF.

The V and J genes are TRBV5-1 and TRBJ2-1; 9 nucleotides agree with TRBD2. The CDR3 runs 16 residues. Per germline, CDR1 SGHRS and CDR2 YFSETQ. V lost 4 bases to trimming and J lost 4 bases; unmatched junction nucleotides: 9. Here the CDR3 reads CASSISTSGYYNEQFF. The CDR3 region has the DNA TGCGCCAGCAGCATATCAACTAGCGGGTATTACAATGAGCAGTTCTTC.

About this clone: At one end, the junction sequence differs from germline, possibly due to a read error. Other DNA variants within this sample encode the same CDR3. The J gene is TRBJ2-6, the V gene TRBV6-1; TRBD2 might be the D (7 bases). This CDR3 is 16 amino acids long. Per the germline V gene, CDR1 is MNHNS and CDR2 is SASEGT. CDR3 sequence: CARSEGGGLGANVLTF. The CDR3 DNA reads as TGTGCCCGCAGTGAAGGGGGGGGGCTGGGGGCCAACGTCCTGACTTTC.

The chain uses TRBV6-5 and TRBJ2-3; 8 bases align to TRBD2. V lost 10 bases, J lost 5 bases, and 8 bases stayed unmatched. This CDR3 comprises 13 residues. From germline, CDR1 is MNHEY and CDR2 SVGAGI. CDR3 loop: CATSGRDLDTQYF. The DNA for the CDR3 is TGTGCCACCAGCGGGAGAGATCTAGATACGCAGTATTTT.

DNA of the CDR3: TGTGCCAGTAGGTTCTTGGACAGGGAGGAGTTCTTC. This codes for CASRFLDREEFF. The chain joins TRBV19 to TRBJ2-1; 8 nucleotides match TRBD1. This CDR3 region has 12 residues. The V gene end was trimmed by 6 bases and the J gene end by 14 bases; junction bases not matched to a gene: 9. Per the germline V gene, CDR1 is LNHDA and CDR2 is SQIVND (reference sequence).

The chain links TRBV10-3 to TRBJ1-5; TRBD1 matches at 8 bases. V was clipped by 8 bases and J by 4 bases; unmatched bases: 4. This CDR3 comprises 13 residues. The germline V gene encodes CDR1 ENHRY and CDR2 SYGVKD. The CDR3 here is CAIRDRLNQPQHF. The CDR3 DNA is TGTGCCATCCGGGACAGGCTTAATCAGCCCCAGCATTTT.

This chain joins TRBV7-8 and TRBJ2-7, with D uncertain. The CDR3 is 15 residues long. Trimming left V 1 base short and J 1 base short, with 11 bases between. The germline V gene has CDR1 SGHVS and CDR2 FQNEAQ. CDR3 sequence: CASSLVGSISYEQYF. The DNA of the CDR3 is TGTGCCAGCAGCTTAGTTGGGTCTATATCCTACGAGCAGTACTTC.

The rearrangement uses TRBV5-4 and TRBJ1-2; no clear D gene. The germline CDR1 and CDR2 sequences are SGHNT and YYREEE (reference sequence). The CDR3 is 16 residues long. The ends were cut back, 3 bases at V and 4 bases at J, with 19 bases in the middle. Here the CDR3 reads CASSSLRTISTYGYTF. In DNA form, the CDR3 reads TGTGCCAGCAGCTCACTACGAACCATAAGTACCTATGGCTACACCTTC.

The chain employs TRBV29-1 and TRBJ1-4; 8 bases match TRBD1. CDR1 is SQVTM, CDR2 ANQGSEA, per germline. There are 12 residues in the CDR3. Trimming took 7 bases from V and 7 from J; bases not matched to a gene: 5. CDR3 in amino acids: CSARTGSEKLFF. CDR3 DNA sequence: TGCAGCGCAAGGACAGGGAGTGAAAAACTGTTTTTT.

The chain uses TRBV7-9 and TRBJ2-1; no reliable D call. Germline loops: CDR1 SEHNR, CDR2 FQNEAQ (reference sequence). The CDR3 runs 15 residues. The V and J ends lost 4 bases and 3 bases respectively, with 13 bases between them. CDR3 in DNA: TGTGCCAGCAGCTACGCAGAGGCCATCTACAATGAGCAGTTCTTC. It yields the protein CASSYAEAIYNEQFF.

The genes are TRBV14 and TRBJ1-1; possibly TRBD1 for D (6 bases). From germline, CDR1 is SGHDN and CDR2 FVKESK. The CDR3 loop spans 15 amino acids. Trimming took 3 bases from V and 3 from J, leaving 14 bases between them. The CDR3 region has the DNA TGTGCCAGCAGCCACAGACAGGTTTTGGACACTGAAGCTTTCTTT. This gives the protein CASSHRQVLDTEAFF.

The rearrangement joins TRBV19 to TRBJ1-2; 9 nucleotides align to TRBD1. Germline CDR1 is LNHDA and CDR2 is SQIVND (reference sequence). There are 15 residues in the CDR3. J gave up 4 bases and V 5 bases, and 8 bases lay outside the gene matches. Here the CDR3 reads CASSDGGQGSYGYTF. In DNA, the CDR3 is TGTGCCAGTAGTGACGGGGGACAGGGCTCCTATGGCTACACCTTC.

The chain uses TRBV7-2 and TRBJ1-5; D unresolved. CDR1 and CDR2 (germline): SGHTA, FQGNSA. The CDR3 length is 17 residues. V was shortened by 1 base and J by 0 bases, with 13 bases between the two germline ends. CDR3 amino acids: CASSLEIVRVSNQPQHF. CDR3 DNA sequence: TGTGCCAGCAGCTTAGAGATAGTACGGGTTAGCAATCAGCCCCAGCATTTT.

J is TRBJ1-4 and V is TRBV11-2, with a weak D call TRBD1 (5 bases). With 4 bases removed from V and 8 bases from J, the gap between germline ends came to 20 bases. Germline assignment: CDR1 SGHAT and CDR2 FQNNGV. This CDR3 is 16 amino acids long. In nucleotides, the CDR3 is TGTGCCAGCAGCTCATACGAACCGGGACGACGGGAAAAACTGTTTTTT. This translates into CASSSYEPGRREKLFF.

This chain uses TRBV3-1 (or the pseudogene TRBV3-2) with TRBJ1-1; unclear D gene. V was shortened by 0 bases and J by 1 base, with 3 bases between the two germline ends. The length of the CDR3 is 13 residues. Germline V gene lookup returns CDR1 LGHDT and CDR2 YNNKEL (reference sequence). CDR3 amino acids: CASSQDQNTEAFF. Written as DNA, the CDR3 is TGTGCCAGCAGCCAAGATCAGAACACTGAAGCTTTCTTT.

The rearrangement joins TRBV9 to TRBJ1-2; D ambiguous. The CDR3 runs to 14 residues. The germline gives CDR1 SGDLS, CDR2 YYNGEE. V was cut by 0 bases and J by 8 bases, with 14 bases left in between. The DNA for the CDR3 is TGTGCCAGCAGCGTAGATAGGGTAGGGAGAGGCTACACCTTC. Amino acid sequence: CASSVDRVGRGYTF.

The chain recombines TRBV30 with TRBJ2-5; D unresolved. V lost 1 base to trimming and J lost 3 bases, with 6 bases between them. Germline CDR1 and CDR2: GTSNPN and SVGIG (reference sequence). The CDR3 sequence is 12 residues long. CDR3 protein: CAWSGVKETQYF. CDR3 sequence (DNA): TGTGCCTGGAGTGGGGTCAAAGAGACCCAGTACTTC.

The V gene is TRBV28, the J gene TRBJ1-2; D gene ambiguous. V was pared by 8 bases and J by 5 bases, with 21 bases between. This CDR3 is built from 15 residues. CDR1 is MDHEN, CDR2 SYDVKM, per germline. The CDR3 DNA reads TGTGCCAGCCTCCCGGGAGGCCCCTACCTTTATGGCTACACCTTC. Its translation is CASLPGGPYLYGYTF.

Here the CDR3 DNA reads TGCGCCAGCAGCTTGGCCAGTCTGTCTGGCTACACCTTC. Its protein product is CASSLASLSGYTF. The V call is TRBV5-1, the J call TRBJ1-2; D is ambiguous. The germline gives CDR1 SGHRS, CDR2 YFSETQ. Trimming left V 0 bases short and J 7 bases short, with 10 bases between. The CDR3 totals 13 residues. Based on the CDR3 plus reference TRBV5-1 and TRBJ1-2, the full variable domain is KAGVTQTPRYLIKTRGQQVTLSCSPISGHRSVSWYQQTPGQGLQFLFEYFSETQRNKGNFPGRFSGRQFSNSRSEMNVSTLELGDSALYLCASSLASLSGYTFGSGTRLTVV.

The rearrangement uses TRBV4-2 and TRBJ2-3, with 14 bases that match TRBD2. The V gene end was trimmed by 2 bases and the J gene end by 0 bases; junction bases not matched to a gene: 10. Germline V lookup: CDR1 LGHNA, CDR2 YNFKEQ. The CDR3 contains 20 residues. CDR3 protein: CASSQTLTSGGAGSTDTQYF. The CDR3, as DNA: TGTGCCAGCAGCCAAACTTTGACTAGCGGGGGGGCCGGTAGCACAGATACGCAGTATTTT.

The genes are TRBV30 and TRBJ1-1; D is undetermined. The CDR3 length is 13 residues. Per germline, CDR1 GTSNPN and CDR2 SVGIG (reference sequence). V lost 7 bases, J lost 6 bases, and 18 bases lay in between. The CDR3 sequence is CASRTQEHAEAFF. The CDR3 DNA reads TGTGCCTCACGAACCCAGGAACACGCTGAAGCTTTCTTT.

This sequence joins TRBV27 and TRBJ2-1; no definite D call. The CDR3 loop spans 14 amino acids. V gave up 4 bases and J gave up 3 bases, with 10 bases separating them. In germline, CDR1 is MNHEY, CDR2 SMNVEV (reference sequence). The CDR3 coding sequence is TGTGCCAGCAGTTCAACCCCCCTCTACAATGAGCAGTTCTTC. As protein: CASSSTPLYNEQFF.